One T cell receptor beta chain is described in this entry. CDR3 length: 19 residues. Germline-derived CDR1 and CDR2 are WSHSY and SAAADI. Unmatched junction bases numbered 4, after V lost 1 base and J lost 0 bases. These data originate in a study of T cell responses to AZD1222 COVID-19 vaccine. Repertoires were generated with immunoSEQ multiplex PCR, while TCRdb's copy carries only in-frame clones and drops some. The sample carries under 95,000 clones, 75% to 90% recorded once. The source was peripheral blood, collected on day 0 of AZD1222 vaccination. The chain recombines TRBV10-2 with TRBJ1-6, with 12 bases matching TRBD1. This receptor was taken from an adult in good health. The CDR3 loop reads CASSEWGTGGVSYNSPLHF. CDR3 DNA: TGCGCCAGCAGTGAGTGGGGGACAGGGGGCGTCTCCTATAATTCACCCCTCCACTTT.